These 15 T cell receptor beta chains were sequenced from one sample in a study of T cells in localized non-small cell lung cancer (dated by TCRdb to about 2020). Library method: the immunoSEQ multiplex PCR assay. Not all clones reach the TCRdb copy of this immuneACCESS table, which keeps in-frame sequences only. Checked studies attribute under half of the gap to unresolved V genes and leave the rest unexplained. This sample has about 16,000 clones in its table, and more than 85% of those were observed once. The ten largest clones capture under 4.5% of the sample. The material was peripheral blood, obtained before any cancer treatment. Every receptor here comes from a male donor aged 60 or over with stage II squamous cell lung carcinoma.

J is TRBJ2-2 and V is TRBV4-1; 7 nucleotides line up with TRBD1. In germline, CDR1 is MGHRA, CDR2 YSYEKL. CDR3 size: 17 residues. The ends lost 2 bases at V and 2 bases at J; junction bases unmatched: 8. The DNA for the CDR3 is TGCGCCAGCAGCCAATACGGACAGGTCATCAACACCGGGGAGCTGTTTTTT. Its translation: CASSQYGQVINTGELFF.

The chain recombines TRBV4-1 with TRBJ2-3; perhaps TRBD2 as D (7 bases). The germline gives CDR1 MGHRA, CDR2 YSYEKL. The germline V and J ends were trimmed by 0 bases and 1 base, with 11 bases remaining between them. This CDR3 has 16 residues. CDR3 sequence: CASSQDLRGRTDTQYF. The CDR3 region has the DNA TGCGCCAGCAGCCAAGATCTGCGGGGGCGCACAGATACGCAGTATTTT.

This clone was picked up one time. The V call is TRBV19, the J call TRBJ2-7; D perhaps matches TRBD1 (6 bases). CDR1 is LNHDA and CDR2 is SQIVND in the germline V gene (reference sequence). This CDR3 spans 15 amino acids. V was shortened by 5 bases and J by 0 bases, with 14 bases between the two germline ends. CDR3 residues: CASSSTGTHSYEQYF. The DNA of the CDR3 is TGTGCCAGTAGTTCGACCGGGACACACTCCTACGAGCAGTACTTC.

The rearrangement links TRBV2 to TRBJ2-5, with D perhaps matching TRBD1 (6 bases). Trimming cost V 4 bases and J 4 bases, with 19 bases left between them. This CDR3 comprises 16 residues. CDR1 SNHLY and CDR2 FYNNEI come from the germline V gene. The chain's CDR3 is CASSGGADPGAETQYF. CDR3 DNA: TGTGCCAGCAGTGGAGGAGCGGATCCAGGGGCAGAGACCCAGTACTTC.

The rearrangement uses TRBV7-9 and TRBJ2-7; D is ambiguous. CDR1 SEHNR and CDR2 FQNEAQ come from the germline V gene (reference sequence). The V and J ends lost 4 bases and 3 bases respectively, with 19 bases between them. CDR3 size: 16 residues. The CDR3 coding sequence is TGTGCCAGCAGCTCCCCCAAGACCCCCGACGGCTACGAGCAGTACTTC. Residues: CASSSPKTPDGYEQYF.

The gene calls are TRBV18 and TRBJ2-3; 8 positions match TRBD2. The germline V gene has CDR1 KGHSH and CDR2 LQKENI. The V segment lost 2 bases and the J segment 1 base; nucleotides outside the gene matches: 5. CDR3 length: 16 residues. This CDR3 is CASSPGLALRTDTQYF. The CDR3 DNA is TGTGCCAGCTCACCAGGACTAGCCCTACGCACAGATACGCAGTATTTT.

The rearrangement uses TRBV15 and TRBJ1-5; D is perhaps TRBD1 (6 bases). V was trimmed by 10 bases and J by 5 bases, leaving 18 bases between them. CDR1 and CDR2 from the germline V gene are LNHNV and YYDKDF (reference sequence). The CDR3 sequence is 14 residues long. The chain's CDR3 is CASSQGDRDQPQHF. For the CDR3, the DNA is TGTGCCAGTTCACAGGGCGACCGAGATCAGCCCCAGCATTTT.

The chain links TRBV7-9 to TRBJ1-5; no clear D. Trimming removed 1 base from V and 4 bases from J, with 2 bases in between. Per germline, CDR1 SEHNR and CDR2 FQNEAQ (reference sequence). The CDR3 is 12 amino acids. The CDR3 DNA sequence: TGTGCCAGCAGCTTAGAGAATCAGCCCCAGCATTTT. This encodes CASSLENQPQHF.

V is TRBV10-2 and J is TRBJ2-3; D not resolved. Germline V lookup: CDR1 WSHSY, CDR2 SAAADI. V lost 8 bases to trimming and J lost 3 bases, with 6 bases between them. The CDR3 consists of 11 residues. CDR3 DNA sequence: TGCGCCAGCCACCAGACAGATACGCAGTATTTT. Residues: CASHQTDTQYF.

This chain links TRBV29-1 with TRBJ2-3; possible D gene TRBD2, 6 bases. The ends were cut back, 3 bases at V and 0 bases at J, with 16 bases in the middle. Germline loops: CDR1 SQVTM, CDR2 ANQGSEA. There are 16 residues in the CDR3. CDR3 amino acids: CSVEKRAASSTDTQYF. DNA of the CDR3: TGCAGCGTTGAGAAGCGGGCCGCTTCTAGCACAGATACGCAGTATTTT.

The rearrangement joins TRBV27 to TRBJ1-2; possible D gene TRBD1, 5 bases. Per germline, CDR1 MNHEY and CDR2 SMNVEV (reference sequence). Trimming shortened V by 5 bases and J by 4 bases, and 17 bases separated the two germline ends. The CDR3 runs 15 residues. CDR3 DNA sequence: TGTGCCAGCAGTCCCCCCCGTGGAGGGGCCTATGGCTACACCTTC. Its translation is CASSPPRGGAYGYTF.

In DNA, the CDR3 is TGTGCCAGCAGCTTCGTGTCGGGTCGAAACAATGAGCAGTTCTTC. It is translated as CASSFVSGRNNEQFF. The V and J genes are TRBV5-4 and TRBJ2-1; D remains unclear. Germline assignment: CDR1 SGHNT and CDR2 YYREEE (reference sequence). The CDR3 runs to 15 residues. Trimming stripped 2 bases from V and 5 bases from J, with 14 bases between.

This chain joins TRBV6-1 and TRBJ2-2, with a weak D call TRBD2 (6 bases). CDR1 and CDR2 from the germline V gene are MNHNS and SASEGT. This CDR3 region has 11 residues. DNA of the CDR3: TGTGTTGGGGGGTGGCACGGGGAGCTGTTTTTT. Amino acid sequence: CVGGWHGELFF.

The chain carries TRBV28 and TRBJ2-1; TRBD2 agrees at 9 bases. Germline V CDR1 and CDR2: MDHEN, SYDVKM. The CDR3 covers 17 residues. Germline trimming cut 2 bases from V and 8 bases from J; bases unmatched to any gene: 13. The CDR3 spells CASSLGSGIAGEYEQFF. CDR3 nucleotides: TGTGCCAGCAGTTTAGGTAGCGGGATAGCGGGAGAATATGAGCAGTTCTTC.

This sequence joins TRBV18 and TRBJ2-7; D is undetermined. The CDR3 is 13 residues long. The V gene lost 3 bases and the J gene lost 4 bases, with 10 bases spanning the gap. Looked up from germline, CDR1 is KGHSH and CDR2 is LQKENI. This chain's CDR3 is CASSPGKVYEQYF. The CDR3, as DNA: TGTGCCAGCTCACCGGGTAAAGTTTACGAGCAGTACTTC.